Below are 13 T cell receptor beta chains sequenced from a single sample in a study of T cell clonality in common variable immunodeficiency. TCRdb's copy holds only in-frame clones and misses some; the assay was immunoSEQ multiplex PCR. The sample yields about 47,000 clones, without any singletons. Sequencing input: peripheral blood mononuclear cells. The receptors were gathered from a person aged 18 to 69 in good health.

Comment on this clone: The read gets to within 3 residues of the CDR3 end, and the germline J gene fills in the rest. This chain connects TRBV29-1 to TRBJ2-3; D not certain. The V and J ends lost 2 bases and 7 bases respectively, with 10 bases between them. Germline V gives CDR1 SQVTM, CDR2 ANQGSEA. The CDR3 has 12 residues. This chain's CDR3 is CSVEHTEYTQYF. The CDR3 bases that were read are TGCAGCGTTGAACATACAGAGTATACG.

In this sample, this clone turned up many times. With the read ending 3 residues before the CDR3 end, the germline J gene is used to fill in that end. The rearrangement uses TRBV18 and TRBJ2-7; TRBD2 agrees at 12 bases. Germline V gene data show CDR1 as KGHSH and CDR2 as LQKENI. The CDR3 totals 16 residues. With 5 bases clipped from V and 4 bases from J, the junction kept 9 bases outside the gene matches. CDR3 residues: CASSSRTSGAIYEQYF. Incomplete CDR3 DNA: TGTGCCAGCTCATCTAGGACTAGCGGGGCTATATACGAG. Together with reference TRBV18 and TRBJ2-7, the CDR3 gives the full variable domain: NAGVMQNPRHLVRRRGQEARLRCSPMKGHSHVYWYRQLPEEGLKFMVYLQKENIIDESGMPKERFSAEFPKEGPSILRIQQVVRGDSAAYFCASSSRTSGAIYEQYFGPGTRLTVT.

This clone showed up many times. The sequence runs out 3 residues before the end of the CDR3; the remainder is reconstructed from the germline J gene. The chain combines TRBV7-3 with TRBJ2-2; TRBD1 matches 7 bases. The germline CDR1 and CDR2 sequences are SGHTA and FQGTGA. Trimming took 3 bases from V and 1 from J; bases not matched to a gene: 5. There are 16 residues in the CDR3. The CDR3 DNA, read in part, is TGTGCCAGCAGCTTCTTTGACAGGGTGAACACCGGGGAG. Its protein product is CASSFFDRVNTGE. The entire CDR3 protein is CASSFFDRVNTGELFF.

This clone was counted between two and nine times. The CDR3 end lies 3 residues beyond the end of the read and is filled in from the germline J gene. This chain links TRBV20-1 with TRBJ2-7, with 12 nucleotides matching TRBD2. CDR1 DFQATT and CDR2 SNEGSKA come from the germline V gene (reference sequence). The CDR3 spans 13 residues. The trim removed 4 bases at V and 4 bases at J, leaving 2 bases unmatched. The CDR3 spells CSATTSGSYEQYF. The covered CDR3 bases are TGCAGTGCTACGACTAGCGGGAGTTACGAG.

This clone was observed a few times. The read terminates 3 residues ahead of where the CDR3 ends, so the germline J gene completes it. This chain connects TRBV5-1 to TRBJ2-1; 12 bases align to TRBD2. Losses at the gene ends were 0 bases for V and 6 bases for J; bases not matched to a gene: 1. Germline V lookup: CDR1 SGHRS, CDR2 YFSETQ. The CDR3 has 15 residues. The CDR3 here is CASSLALAGGNEQFF. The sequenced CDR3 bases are TGCGCCAGCAGCTTGGCACTAGCGGGGGGCAATGAG.

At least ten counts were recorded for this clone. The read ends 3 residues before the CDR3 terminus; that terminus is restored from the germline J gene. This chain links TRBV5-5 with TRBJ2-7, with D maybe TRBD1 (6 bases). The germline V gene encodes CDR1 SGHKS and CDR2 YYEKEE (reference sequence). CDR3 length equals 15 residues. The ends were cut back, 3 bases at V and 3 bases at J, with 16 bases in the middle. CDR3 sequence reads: CASSSPGHEHYEQYF. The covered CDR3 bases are TGTGCCAGCAGCTCGCCGGGACATGAACACTACGAG.

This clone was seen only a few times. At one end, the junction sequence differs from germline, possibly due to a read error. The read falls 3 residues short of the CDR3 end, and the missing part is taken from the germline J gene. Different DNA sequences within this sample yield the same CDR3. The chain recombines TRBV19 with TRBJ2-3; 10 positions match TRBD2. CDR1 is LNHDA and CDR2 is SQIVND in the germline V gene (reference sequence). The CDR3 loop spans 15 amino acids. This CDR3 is CASSIGLAGADTQYF. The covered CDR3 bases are TGTGCCAGCAGTATAGGGCTAGCGGGGGCAGATACG.

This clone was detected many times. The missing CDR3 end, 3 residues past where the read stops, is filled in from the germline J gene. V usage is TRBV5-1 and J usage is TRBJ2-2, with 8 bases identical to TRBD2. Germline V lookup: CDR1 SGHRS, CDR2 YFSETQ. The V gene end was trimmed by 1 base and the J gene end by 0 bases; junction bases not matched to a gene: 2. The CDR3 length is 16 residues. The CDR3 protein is CASSLLAGSNTGELFF. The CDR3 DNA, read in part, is TGCGCCAGCAGCTTGTTAGCGGGGTCGAACACCGGGGAG.

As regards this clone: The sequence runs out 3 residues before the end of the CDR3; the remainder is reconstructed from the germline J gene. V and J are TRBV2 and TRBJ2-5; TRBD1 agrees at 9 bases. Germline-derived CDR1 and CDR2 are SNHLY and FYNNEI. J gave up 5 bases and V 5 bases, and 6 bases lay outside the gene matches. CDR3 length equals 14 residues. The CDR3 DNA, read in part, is TGTGCCAGCAGTCCGGGACAGGGACGCGAGACC. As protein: CASSPGQGRET. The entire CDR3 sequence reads CASSPGQGRETQYF.

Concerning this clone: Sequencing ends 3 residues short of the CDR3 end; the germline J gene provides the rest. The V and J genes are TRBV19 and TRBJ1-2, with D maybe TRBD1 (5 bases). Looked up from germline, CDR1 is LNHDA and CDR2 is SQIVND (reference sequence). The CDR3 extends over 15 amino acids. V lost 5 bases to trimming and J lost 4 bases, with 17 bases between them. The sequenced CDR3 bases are TGTGCCAGTAGTTCAAACATCGGGACTTTCTATGGC. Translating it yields CASSSNIGTFYG. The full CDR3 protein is CASSSNIGTFYGYTF.

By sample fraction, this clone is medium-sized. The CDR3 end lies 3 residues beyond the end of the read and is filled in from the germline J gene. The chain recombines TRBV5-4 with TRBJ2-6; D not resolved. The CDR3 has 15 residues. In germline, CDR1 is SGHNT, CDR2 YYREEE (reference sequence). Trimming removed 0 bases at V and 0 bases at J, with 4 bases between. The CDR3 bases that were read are TGTGCCAGCAGCTTGGACATCTCTGGGGCCAACGTC. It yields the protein CASSLDISGANV. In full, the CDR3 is CASSLDISGANVLTF.

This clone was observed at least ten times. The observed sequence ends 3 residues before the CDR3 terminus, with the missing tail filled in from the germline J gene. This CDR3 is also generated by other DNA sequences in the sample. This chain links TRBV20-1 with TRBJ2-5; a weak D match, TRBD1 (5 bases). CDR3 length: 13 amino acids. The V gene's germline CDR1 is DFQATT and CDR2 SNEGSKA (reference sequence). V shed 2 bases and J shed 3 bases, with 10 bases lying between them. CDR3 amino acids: CSARLAGKETQYF. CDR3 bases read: TGCAGTGCTAGACTGGCAGGGAAAGAGACC.

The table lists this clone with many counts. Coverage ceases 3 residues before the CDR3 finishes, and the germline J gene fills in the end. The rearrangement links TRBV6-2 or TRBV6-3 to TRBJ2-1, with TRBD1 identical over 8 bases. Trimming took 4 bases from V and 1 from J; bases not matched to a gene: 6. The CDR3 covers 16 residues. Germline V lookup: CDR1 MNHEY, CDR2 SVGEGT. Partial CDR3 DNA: TGTGCCAGCAGTTTCAGGACAGGGCCTTCCTACAATGAG. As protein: CASSFRTGPSYNE. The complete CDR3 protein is CASSFRTGPSYNEQFF.